Shown below are 30 T cell receptor beta chains from a single sample sequenced in a study of cytomegalovirus exposure and HLA in healthy donors (TCRdb year 2017). Library prep was done by the immunoSEQ multiplex PCR assay. For the multiplex PCR, a mixture combining 60 forward primers for TCR Vbeta segments and 13 reverse primers for TCR Jbeta segments was used. TCRdb holds this immuneACCESS table with in-frame rearrangements only. Some clones are missing; in checked studies, unresolved V genes explain under half, and the rest has no known cause. This sample comprises 170,000 or so clones, roughly 83% of them detected only once. Of the sample, about 0.4% is held by the ten largest clones. The sequenced material came from PBMCs. The receptors come from a boy between 2 and 15 years old in good health and CMV-seronegative.

The chain has TRBV5-1 and TRBJ2-5, with 7 bases identical to TRBD1. The CDR3 runs 16 residues. CDR1 and CDR2 (germline): SGHRS, YFSETQ. V gave up 5 bases and J gave up 0 bases; unmatched junction bases: 10. The CDR3 reads CASRKLDRAYQETQYF. As DNA, the CDR3 is TGCGCCAGCAGGAAGCTCGACAGGGCGTACCAAGAGACCCAGTACTTC.

The chain recombines TRBV11-3 with TRBJ2-7; 9 bases agree with TRBD2. This CDR3 is built from 15 residues. With 1 base clipped from V and 3 bases from J, the junction kept 4 bases outside the gene matches. In germline, CDR1 is SGHNT, CDR2 YENEEA. CDR3 region: CASSLGGRANYEQYF. CDR3 nucleotide sequence: TGTGCCAGCAGCTTAGGCGGGAGGGCCAACTACGAGCAGTACTTC.

This clone was seen a handful of times. The chain is built from TRBV25-1 and TRBJ2-1, with D hard to call. The CDR3 contains 11 residues. Germline V lookup: CDR1 MGHDK, CDR2 SYGVNS. V was trimmed by 6 bases and J by 7 bases, leaving 7 bases between them. Here the CDR3 reads CASRTLNEQFF. For the CDR3, the DNA is TGTGCCAGCAGAACTCTAAATGAGCAGTTCTTC. Looking up the rest from reference TRBV25-1 and TRBJ2-1 gives the full variable domain: EADIYQTPRYLVIGTGKKITLECSQTMGHDKMYWYQQDPGMELHLIHYSYGVNSTEKGDLSSESTVSRIRTEHFPLTLESARPSHTSQYLCASRTLNEQFFGPGTRLTVL.

The chain is built from TRBV20-1 and TRBJ2-1; possible D gene TRBD2, 5 bases. Germline V gene lookup returns CDR1 DFQATT and CDR2 SNEGSKA (reference sequence). Trimming pared 4 bases from V and 7 bases from J, leaving 8 bases between. This CDR3 has 11 amino acids. Here the CDR3 DNA reads TGCAGTGCTAAGGAGGAGAATGAGCAGTTCTTC. Protein product: CSAKEENEQFF.

A few counts support this clone. The chain recombines TRBV9 with TRBJ2-2; no definite D call. The CDR3 length is 16 residues. Germline CDR1 and CDR2: SGDLS and YYNGEE. V gave up 0 bases and J gave up 4 bases, with 13 bases separating them. The CDR3 protein is CASSVEVGPGTGELFF. For the CDR3, the DNA is TGTGCCAGCAGCGTAGAAGTTGGGCCCGGCACCGGGGAGCTGTTTTTT.

The rearrangement joins TRBV7-7 to TRBJ2-7; 7 positions agree with TRBD2. Trimming at V came to 2 bases and at J to 6 bases, leaving 10 bases not matched to a gene. The CDR3 is made up of 15 amino acids. Germline CDR1 and CDR2: SSHAT and FNYEAQ (reference sequence). CDR3 loop: CASSLRVAGASEQYF. The CDR3 DNA follows: TGTGCCAGCAGCTTAAGGGTCGCGGGAGCCAGCGAGCAGTACTTC.

The V gene is TRBV6-1, the J gene TRBJ1-1; TRBD1 is a possible D gene (6 bases). V lost 7 bases, J lost 10 bases, and 16 bases lay in between. The CDR3 covers 12 residues. Germline V CDR1 and CDR2: MNHNS, SASEGT. CDR3 coding DNA: TGTGCCAGCACCCCTAGGCTGGGGGCAGCTTTCTTT. This translates into CASTPRLGAAFF.

The V and J genes are TRBV5-1 and TRBJ2-3; TRBD1 matches 7 bases. The junction had 7 bases not matched to a gene; V was cut back by 2 bases and J by 4 bases. This CDR3 region has 15 residues. CDR1 SGHRS and CDR2 YFSETQ come from the germline V gene. CDR3 nucleotides: TGCGCCAGCAGCTTCTGGGCCAGGGGGTCAGATACGCAGTATTTT. Amino acid sequence: CASSFWARGSDTQYF.

The J gene is TRBJ1-4, the V gene TRBV5-1, with D possibly TRBD1 on 5 matching bases. The CDR3 runs 15 residues. Germline CDR1 is SGHRS and CDR2 is YFSETQ. With 4 bases removed from V and 3 bases from J, the gap between germline ends came to 13 bases. The CDR3 sequence: CASSTGDRPNEKLFF. As DNA, the CDR3 is TGCGCCAGCAGCACGGGGGATCGTCCTAATGAAAAACTGTTTTTT. Combining the CDR3 with reference TRBV5-1 and TRBJ1-4 gives the whole variable domain KAGVTQTPRYLIKTRGQQVTLSCSPISGHRSVSWYQQTPGQGLQFLFEYFSETQRNKGNFPGRFSGRQFSNSRSEMNVSTLELGDSALYLCASSTGDRPNEKLFFGSGTQLSVL.

CDR3 in DNA: TGTGCCTGGAGCCCCGGGACAGGGTACAATGAGCAGTTCTTC. It specifies CAWSPGTGYNEQFF. The V gene is TRBV30, the J gene TRBJ2-1; TRBD1 matches 9 bases. With V trimmed by 3 bases and J by 4 bases, 4 bases remained unmatched. Germline V gene data show CDR1 as GTSNPN and CDR2 as SVGIG (reference sequence). The CDR3 loop spans 14 amino acids.

The chain combines TRBV25-1 with TRBJ2-5; 15 nucleotides match TRBD2. The CDR3 is 17 residues long. Germline values: CDR1 MGHDK, CDR2 SYGVNS. The trim removed 3 bases at V and 11 bases at J, leaving 13 bases unmatched. CDR3 in amino acids: CASSDAGTSGRLWEQYF. The CDR3 coding sequence is TGTGCCAGCAGTGACGCCGGGACTAGCGGGAGGCTTTGGGAGCAGTACTTC.

The CDR3 region is CASSFLAGVEYNEQFF. DNA for the CDR3: TGTGCCAGCAGCTTCCTAGCGGGGGTGGAGTACAATGAGCAGTTCTTC. The chain couples TRBV5-6 to TRBJ2-1; 10 bases match TRBD2. This CDR3 is 16 amino acids long. With V trimmed by 2 bases and J by 4 bases, 6 bases remained unmatched. Germline values: CDR1 SGHDT, CDR2 YYEEEE.

For the CDR3, the DNA is TGCGCCAGCAGACCCGGGACAGTCGACGCCTGGGAGCAGTACTTC. It translates to CASRPGTVDAWEQYF. The chain employs TRBV5-1 and TRBJ2-7; TRBD1 matches at 7 bases. With 5 bases clipped from V and 7 bases from J, the junction kept 15 bases outside the gene matches. The CDR3 runs 15 residues. CDR1 is SGHRS and CDR2 is YFSETQ in the germline V gene.

The gene calls are TRBV12-5 and TRBJ2-7; TRBD1 agrees at 7 bases. Germline V gene sequence: CDR1 LGHNT, CDR2 FRNRAP. V shed 3 bases, J shed 7 bases, and the junction held 6 bases outside the gene matches. This CDR3 contains 13 residues. The CDR3 DNA reads as TGTGCTAGTGGTTTAAACAGGGGTTGGGAGCAGTACTTC. Its protein is CASGLNRGWEQYF.

CDR3: CASGGGGLYEQYF. The CDR3 nucleotides are TGTGCCAGCGGAGGAGGGGGCCTCTACGAGCAGTACTTC. The V call is TRBV6-1, the J call TRBJ2-7; D perhaps matches TRBD1 (7 bases). Trimming took 8 bases from V and 3 from J, leaving 14 bases between them. The CDR3 length is 13 residues. The germline V gene encodes CDR1 MNHNS and CDR2 SASEGT.

V and J are TRBV27 and TRBJ2-7; 8 positions agree with TRBD1. CDR1 is MNHEY, CDR2 SMNVEV, per germline (reference sequence). V lost 5 bases, J lost 8 bases, and 11 bases stayed unmatched. The CDR3 spans 14 residues. The CDR3 spells CASSTTGQGSKQYF. CDR3 in DNA: TGTGCCAGCAGTACCACAGGACAGGGCTCAAAGCAGTACTTC.

This clone was detected only once. The V call is TRBV28, the J call TRBJ1-1; a weak D match, TRBD1 (6 bases). Deletions cut 6 bases from V and 2 bases from J, with 22 bases between. The CDR3 is 17 amino acids. Germline V CDR1 and CDR2: MDHEN, SYDVKM. The CDR3 reads CASRFPGGFQGNTEAFF. For the CDR3, the DNA is TGTGCCAGCAGGTTTCCGGGGGGCTTTCAGGGCAACACTGAAGCTTTCTTT.

There are a few counts of this clone. V and J are TRBV14 and TRBJ1-1, with 7 bases lining up with TRBD1. The CDR3 extends over 14 amino acids. Unmatched junction bases numbered 5, after V lost 7 bases and J lost 0 bases. The germline gives CDR1 SGHDN, CDR2 FVKESK. The CDR3 DNA follows: TGTGCCAGCATGCCGGGACAGCTGAACACTGAAGCTTTCTTT. It encodes CASMPGQLNTEAFF.

The V gene is TRBV5-1, the J gene TRBJ2-7; D gene ambiguous. The V and J ends lost 1 base and 2 bases respectively, with 16 bases between them. The germline gives CDR1 SGHRS, CDR2 YFSETQ. This CDR3 contains 16 residues. The CDR3 sequence is CASSLISLYVPYEQYF. As DNA, the CDR3 is TGCGCCAGCAGCTTGATAAGCCTTTATGTTCCCTACGAGCAGTACTTC.

The V call is TRBV2, the J call TRBJ1-2; D is unclear. Looked up from germline, CDR1 is SNHLY and CDR2 is FYNNEI. The CDR3 extends over 11 amino acids. Trimming removed 5 bases at V and 4 bases at J, with 5 bases between. CDR3 amino acids: CASSYSYGYTF. CDR3 coding DNA: TGTGCCAGCAGTTATAGCTATGGCTACACCTTC.

This clone showed up just once. This chain uses TRBV28 with TRBJ2-5, with D possibly matching TRBD1 (5 bases). V was pared by 1 base and J by 4 bases, with 10 bases between. The germline CDR1 and CDR2 sequences are MDHEN and SYDVKM. CDR3 length equals 14 residues. In DNA form, the CDR3 reads TGTGCCAGCAGTTTATCTGGCAGGGCAGAGACCCAGTACTTC. Amino acids: CASSLSGRAETQYF.

This chain connects TRBV18 to TRBJ2-1; TRBD2 agrees at 10 bases. The trim removed 5 bases at V and 6 bases at J, leaving 10 bases unmatched. CDR1 KGHSH and CDR2 LQKENI come from the germline V gene. The CDR3 has 16 amino acids. CDR3 sequence: CASSATASGSPNEQFF. The CDR3 DNA reads as TGTGCCAGCTCAGCAACCGCTAGCGGGAGTCCCAATGAGCAGTTCTTC.

The chain couples TRBV19 to TRBJ1-5; D is ambiguous. The germline CDR1 and CDR2 sequences are LNHDA and SQIVND (reference sequence). The CDR3 runs to 15 residues. V lost 3 bases to trimming and J lost 2 bases, with 11 bases between them. CDR3 in amino acids: CASSIAEGGNQPQHF. In DNA form, the CDR3 reads TGTGCCAGTAGTATCGCGGAGGGTGGCAATCAGCCCCAGCATTTT.

The V call is TRBV5-6, the J call TRBJ2-3, with D possibly matching TRBD1 (7 bases). Germline CDR1 is SGHDT and CDR2 is YYEEEE. This CDR3 has 15 amino acids. V was clipped by 4 bases and J by 1 base, with 13 bases between them. The CDR3, as DNA: TGTGCCAGCAGCCCAGGGGGGTGGGGCACAGATACGCAGTATTTT. Protein product: CASSPGGWGTDTQYF.

CDR3 loop: CASSSLSSTDTQYF. For the CDR3, the DNA is TGTGCCAGCAGTTCGCTATCTAGCACAGATACGCAGTATTTT. The chain employs TRBV27 and TRBJ2-3; no definite D call. Germline V gene data show CDR1 as MNHEY and CDR2 as SMNVEV (reference sequence). Between the trimmed V and J ends, which lost 4 bases and 0 bases, there was a span of 8 bases. This CDR3 is 14 amino acids long.

This chain connects TRBV13 to TRBJ2-7; 7 bases are a match to TRBD1. Germline CDR1 is PRHDT and CDR2 is FYEKMQ (reference sequence). V shed 0 bases and J 6 bases; nucleotides not matched to a gene: 5. This CDR3 region has 14 residues. CDR3 protein: CASSLGLAGGEQYF. CDR3 sequence (DNA): TGTGCCAGCAGCTTAGGCCTGGCAGGGGGCGAGCAGTACTTC.

The V call is TRBV5-4, the J call TRBJ2-1; D remains ambiguous. V shed 0 bases and J shed 3 bases, with 4 bases lying between them. CDR1 and CDR2 (germline): SGHNT, YYREEE (reference sequence). The CDR3 contains 13 residues. The CDR3 is CASSLDSYNEQFF. DNA of the CDR3: TGTGCCAGCAGCTTGGACAGCTACAATGAGCAGTTCTTC.

The chain combines TRBV11-2 with TRBJ2-3; 7 bases are a match to TRBD2. The CDR3 spans 15 residues. V lost 5 bases and J lost 4; bases outside the gene matches: 9. CDR1 and CDR2 (germline): SGHAT, FQNNGV. CDR3 in amino acids: CASSLGLDAADTQYF. The DNA of the CDR3 is TGTGCCAGCAGCCTTGGACTAGATGCTGCAGATACGCAGTATTTT.

This clone appeared a few times. The chain employs TRBV7-9 and TRBJ2-7, with a possible D match to TRBD1 (5 bases). The ends were cut back, 0 bases at V and 5 bases at J, with 11 bases in the middle. Per germline, CDR1 SEHNR and CDR2 FQNEAQ (reference sequence). This CDR3 spans 14 amino acids. The CDR3 loop reads CASSLAPAQDEQYF. The CDR3 DNA reads as TGTGCCAGCAGCTTAGCGCCGGCACAGGACGAGCAGTACTTC.

The sample holds one count of this clone. The chain has TRBV27 and TRBJ1-5; TRBD1 might be the D (6 bases). Trimming removed 0 bases from V and 5 bases from J, with 23 bases in between. In germline, CDR1 is MNHEY, CDR2 SMNVEV (reference sequence). This CDR3 has 19 residues. DNA of the CDR3: TGTGCCAGCAGTTTATCGGGGGTGTCGGGTGGTGGGGGCCATCAGCCCCAGCATTTT. Its protein product is CASSLSGVSGGGGHQPQHF.